Here is one T cell receptor beta chain with its context. What it recognizes is unknown. These data originate in a study of glioma-infiltrating T cells after dendritic cell vaccination. Study details: Patients had newly diagnosed or recurrent glioblastoma and received dendritic cell vaccines.

The PCR used 60 V beta and 13 J beta primers. Sequencing was performed with immunoSEQ multiplex PCR; in TCRdb, only in-frame clones are kept and a portion is missing. The sample lists tens of thousands of clones; roughly 82% were seen once. Patients had residual fresh-frozen tumor tissue and more than two years of survival data. Study-wide findings and caveats: Higher pretreatment TIL content predicted longer progression-free time and survival.

Germline CDR1 KGHSH, CDR2 LQKENI. The V and J ends lost 2 bases and 6 bases, in that order; junction bases with no gene match: 9. The CDR3 contains 16 residues. This chain connects TRBV18 to TRBJ1-2, with 10 bases matching TRBD1. The sequencing used blood, collected before dendritic cell vaccination. The receptor was derived from a human donor with glioblastoma. The CDR3 DNA sequence: TGTGCCAGCTCACCAAACTCTGGGACAGGGGTTAATGGCTACACCTTC. Translation: CASSPNSGTGVNGYTF.